Listed here are 9 T cell receptor beta chains from one sample, sequenced in a study of graft-versus-host responses after intestinal transplantation. Their antigens remain unidentified. Assay used: immunoSEQ multiplex PCR; TCRdb lists only in-frame clones, some missing. The data contain 85,000 to 90,000 clones, 80% to 95% of them singletons. The starting material was unstimulated CD4+ T cells sorted from spleen or lymph node cells, obtained before transplant. All receptors come from a human donor who was the organ donor for an intestinal transplant.

This clone appeared once. The genes are TRBV5-1 and TRBJ2-7, with 7 bases that match TRBD1. Looked up from germline, CDR1 is SGHRS and CDR2 is YFSETQ. This CDR3 spans 12 amino acids. V was pared by 2 bases and J by 6 bases, with 2 bases of the junction left unmatched. The CDR3 DNA reads TGCGCCAGCAGCTTACAGGGGTCCGAGCAGTACTTC. Encoded protein: CASSLQGSEQYF.

The rearrangement uses TRBV5-1 and TRBJ2-3; 7 bases are shared with TRBD2. The CDR3 length is 16 residues. The ends lost 1 base at V and 6 bases at J; junction bases unmatched: 11. Germline values: CDR1 SGHRS, CDR2 YFSETQ. CDR3 in DNA: TGCGCCAGCAGCTTGTTGACTAGCCCAGGAGGGGATACGCAGTATTTT. Residues: CASSLLTSPGGDTQYF. The full variable domain, with the rest looked up from reference TRBV5-1 and TRBJ2-3, is KAGVTQTPRYLIKTRGQQVTLSCSPISGHRSVSWYQQTPGQGLQFLFEYFSETQRNKGNFPGRFSGRQFSNSRSEMNVSTLELGDSALYLCASSLLTSPGGDTQYFGPGTRLTVL.

The V call is TRBV10-3, the J call TRBJ1-4; maybe TRBD1 (6 bases). Trimming cost V 6 bases and J 4 bases, with 9 bases left between them. The CDR3 totals 13 residues. Per germline, CDR1 ENHRY and CDR2 SYGVKD. The chain's CDR3 is CAIRGRGNEKLFF. The DNA for the CDR3 is TGTGCCATCAGAGGCAGGGGTAATGAAAAACTGTTTTTT.

This clone was recorded only once. The V call is TRBV9, the J call TRBJ2-3, with TRBD2 matching over 16 bases. The CDR3 is 20 amino acids. CDR1 and CDR2 (germline): SGDLS, YYNGEE. The V and J ends lost 4 bases and 2 bases, in that order; junction bases with no gene match: 13. The CDR3 DNA reads TGTGCCAGCAGCAAGGGGACTAGCGGGAGGGCCAGTAAGAACACAGATACGCAGTATTTT. This translates into CASSKGTSGRASKNTDTQYF.

Here the CDR3 reads CASSFLPEGGDTEAFF. CDR3 in DNA: TGTGCCAGCAGCTTTTTGCCCGAGGGGGGGGACACTGAAGCTTTCTTT. The J gene is TRBJ1-1, the V gene TRBV5-5; tentative D call: TRBD1 (6 bases). The CDR3 spans 16 residues. Germline V gives CDR1 SGHKS, CDR2 YYEKEE (reference sequence). Deletions cut 2 bases from V and 3 bases from J, with 17 bases between.

The gene calls are TRBV5-1 and TRBJ2-1, with 15 positions matching TRBD2. The CDR3 loop spans 17 amino acids. The junction had 4 bases not matched to a gene; V was cut back by 4 bases and J by 2 bases. CDR1 and CDR2 (germline): SGHRS, YFSETQ. In DNA form, the CDR3 reads TGCGCCAGCAGCACGGGACTAGCGGGGGGCCCCTACAATGAGCAGTTCTTC. This gives the protein CASSTGLAGGPYNEQFF.

The genes are TRBV27 and TRBJ1-2; TRBD1 matches 7 bases. Germline V CDR1 and CDR2: MNHEY, SMNVEV (reference sequence). With 10 bases clipped from V and 3 bases from J, the junction kept 5 bases outside the gene matches. The CDR3 length is 12 residues. The chain's CDR3 is CAIPTGDYGYTF. The CDR3 coding sequence is TGTGCCATTCCTACAGGGGACTATGGCTACACCTTC.

The CDR3 DNA is TGCGCCAGCAGCCAAGATCCGGGAGGGCCCTCCGTTTACGAGCAGTACTTC. Its translation is CASSQDPGGPSVYEQYF. V is TRBV4-1 and J is TRBJ2-7, with 8 positions matching TRBD2. This CDR3 region has 17 residues. The V segment lost 0 bases and the J segment 4 bases; nucleotides outside the gene matches: 11. Germline-derived CDR1 and CDR2 are MGHRA and YSYEKL.

This chain connects TRBV7-8 to TRBJ1-1; 8 bases agree with TRBD1. The CDR3 runs 12 residues. Per germline, CDR1 SGHVS and CDR2 FQNEAQ. J gave up 9 bases and V 5 bases, and 5 bases lay outside the gene matches. Here the CDR3 reads CASSPDRGKAFF. The CDR3 nucleotides read TGTGCCAGCAGCCCCGACAGGGGTAAAGCTTTCTTT.